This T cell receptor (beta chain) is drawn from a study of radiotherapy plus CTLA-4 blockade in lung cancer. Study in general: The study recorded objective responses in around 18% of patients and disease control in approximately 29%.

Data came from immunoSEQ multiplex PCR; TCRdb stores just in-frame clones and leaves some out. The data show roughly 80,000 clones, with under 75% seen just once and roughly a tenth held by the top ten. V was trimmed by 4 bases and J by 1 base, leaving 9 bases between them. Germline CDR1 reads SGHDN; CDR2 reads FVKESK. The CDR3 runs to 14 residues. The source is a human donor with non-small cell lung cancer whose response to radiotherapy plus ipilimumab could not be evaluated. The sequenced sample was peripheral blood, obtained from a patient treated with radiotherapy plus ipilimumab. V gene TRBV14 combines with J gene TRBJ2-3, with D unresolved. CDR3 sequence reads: CASSPLLGTDTQYF. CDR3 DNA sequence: TGTGCCAGCAGCCCCCTTTTAGGCACAGATACGCAGTATTTT.